This T cell receptor beta chain comes out of a study of early T cells in non-severe SARS-CoV-2 infection listed by TCRdb under 2021. For context, the study as a whole: Because TCR sequencing was done on bulk RNA from unsorted whole blood, the alpha and beta chains could not be paired.

Libraries came from 5' RACE. For sequencing, a NextSeq 500 was employed. The TCR library protocol attached unique molecular identifiers to individual cDNA molecules to correct for sequencing error and PCR bias. Both TCR alpha and beta chains were sequenced, and tight co-correlation was observed between alpha and beta sequence abundances in each sample. In the original analysis: V gene, J gene and CDR3 annotation of TCR sequences was performed with Decombinator V4. Expanded TCRs were defined as changing significantly between any two time points under a Poisson model with p below 0.0001. TCR abundances were normalised to the total number of TCRs sequenced per sample and were expressed as counts per million. MAIT TCRs were defined by TRAV1-2 paired with TRAJ12, TRAJ20 or TRAJ33, and iNKT TCRs by TRAV10 paired with TRAJ18. VDJdb, accessed on 1 November 2021, was searched for TCRs annotated for CMV, EBV and SARS-CoV-2, and TCRs annotated for more than one antigen were excluded. The raw public reads went through TCRdb reprocessing: fastp at Q25, MiXCR clone calling, in-frame beta chains kept. Each entry is one CDR3 protein sequence, shown with its most common DNA and genes. The V and J calls and clone size come from TCRdb's table, not from the authors' own analysis. The sample data list about 72,000 distinct CDR3 sequences, and 10% of these were observed just once. Of the sample, roughly 7.5% is held by the ten largest clones.

Study-wide conclusions, independent of this receptor: VDJdb matching was skewed toward anti-spike CD8 responses, so virus-specific expansions were likely underestimated and private and CD4 specificities were missed.

A case-control design nested within a healthcare worker cohort in London, UK, was used, with weekly nasopharyngeal swab PCR tests and blood sampling performed. Healthcare workers were enrolled in the week of the UK lockdown, from 23 to 31 March 2020, and were followed every week for up to roughly 16 weeks. The germline V gene provides CDR1 MDHEN and CDR2 SYDVKM. Counted from cysteine to phenylalanine, this CDR3 has 11 amino acids. The DNA shown is the 33-base CDR3, in frame from base 1. V is clipped by 7 bases and J by 3 bases, and the sequence between their germline boundaries is 7 bases long. The table lists this clonotype with many counts. Its antigen is currently not known. No quality values exist for individual bases; no much larger clone is one base distant.

The TCR comes from an adult who was a healthcare worker with PCR-confirmed SARS-CoV-2 infection or an uninfected control (not recorded which). The material was whole blood, obtained at baseline. The sequence joins TRBV28 to TRBJ2-7; the D gene cannot be resolved reliably. The DNA sequence follows: TGTGCCAGCAATCAAAACTACGAGCAGTACTTC. Its coded protein is CASNQNYEQYF.